What follows are 20 T cell receptor beta chains derived from one specimen sequenced in a study of blood T cell repertoires in COVID-19. Measured with immunoSEQ multiplex PCR; TCRdb has only the in-frame clones, and not every one. The sample carries about 170,000 clones, about 80% recorded once. Input material: peripheral blood. Receptor source: a human donor with acute or convalescent COVID-19. The donor label of this sample is uncertain.

The CDR3 DNA follows: TGTGCCAGCAGGACTCAAACCCCTGGAGGGGGCGAGACCCAGTACTTC. Encoded protein: CASRTQTPGGGETQYF. The chain couples TRBV6-6 to TRBJ2-5; tentatively, D is TRBD1 (7 bases). Between the trimmed V and J ends, which lost 6 bases and 5 bases, there was a span of 22 bases. The CDR3 has 16 amino acids. Per the germline V gene, CDR1 is MNHNY and CDR2 is SVGAGI (reference sequence).

This sequence joins TRBV30 and TRBJ2-5; TRBD1 might be the D (6 bases). The CDR3 runs 15 residues. Germline V CDR1 and CDR2: GTSNPN, SVGIG (reference sequence). V lost 0 bases and J lost 7, with 18 bases in between. CDR3 residues: CAWSVEGTRGGTQYF. The CDR3 bases are TGTGCCTGGAGTGTAGAGGGGACGAGAGGGGGGACCCAGTACTTC.

The chain is built from TRBV3-1 (or the pseudogene TRBV3-2) and TRBJ1-1; D call uncertain. Trimming left V 1 base short and J 1 base short, with 4 bases between. The germline V gene has CDR1 LGHDT and CDR2 YNNKEL (reference sequence). The CDR3 runs 13 residues. The CDR3 loop is CASSQGQNTEAFF. The CDR3 coding sequence is TGTGCCAGCAGCCAAGGGCAGAACACTGAAGCTTTCTTT.

The chain joins TRBV10-3 to TRBJ2-2; D not resolved. The CDR3 length is 13 residues. Germline assignment: CDR1 ENHRY and CDR2 SYGVKD. V shed 3 bases and J shed 0 bases, with 2 bases lying between them. The CDR3: CAISDTNTGELFF. The CDR3 DNA sequence: TGTGCCATCAGTGACACGAACACCGGGGAGCTGTTTTTT.

The genes are TRBV14 and TRBJ2-1; D not certain. The CDR3 length is 16 residues. Germline V lookup: CDR1 SGHDN, CDR2 FVKESK. V dropped 1 base and J dropped 0 bases, with 10 bases sitting between them. In DNA form, the CDR3 reads TGTGCCAGCAGCCAAGGATTGCCGAGCTCCTACAATGAGCAGTTCTTC. Translated, it gives CASSQGLPSSYNEQFF.

The chain couples TRBV5-1 to TRBJ2-3; possible D gene TRBD2, 6 bases. V dropped 2 bases and J dropped 1 base, with 14 bases sitting between them. CDR3 length: 16 residues. CDR1 is SGHRS, CDR2 YFSETQ, per germline. DNA for the CDR3: TGCGCCAGCAGCTTTGGAACTAGCCTTCGCACAGATACGCAGTATTTT. Translation gives CASSFGTSLRTDTQYF. The entire variable domain, with the rest obtained from reference TRBV5-1 and TRBJ2-3, is as follows: KAGVTQTPRYLIKTRGQQVTLSCSPISGHRSVSWYQQTPGQGLQFLFEYFSETQRNKGNFPGRFSGRQFSNSRSEMNVSTLELGDSALYLCASSFGTSLRTDTQYFGPGTRLTVL.

This sequence joins TRBV5-6 and TRBJ1-6; D call uncertain. Germline CDR1 is SGHDT and CDR2 is YYEEEE. V was shortened by 3 bases and J by 14 bases, with 18 bases between the two germline ends. CDR3 length: 14 residues. Here the CDR3 reads CASSSRRESLTLHF. The DNA for the CDR3 is TGTGCCAGCAGCTCCCGGAGGGAAAGTCTCACCCTCCACTTT.

This chain uses TRBV5-1 with TRBJ1-6; tentatively, D is TRBD1 (6 bases). Germline CDR1 SGHRS, CDR2 YFSETQ. Trimming took 4 bases from V and 5 from J, leaving 16 bases between them. This CDR3 comprises 16 residues. CDR3 in amino acids: CASSVTGLGNNSPLHF. The CDR3 DNA sequence: TGCGCCAGCAGCGTTACAGGGTTAGGGAATAATTCACCCCTCCACTTT. Together with reference TRBV5-1 and TRBJ1-6, the CDR3 gives the full variable domain: KAGVTQTPRYLIKTRGQQVTLSCSPISGHRSVSWYQQTPGQGLQFLFEYFSETQRNKGNFPGRFSGRQFSNSRSEMNVSTLELGDSALYLCASSVTGLGNNSPLHFGNGTRLTVT.

The V call is TRBV3-1 (or the pseudogene TRBV3-2), the J call TRBJ2-5; 8 bases line up with TRBD1. Trimming removed 2 bases from V and 3 bases from J; junction bases left unmatched: 2. Looked up from germline, CDR1 is LGHDT and CDR2 is YNNKEL (reference sequence). The CDR3 has 14 amino acids. The CDR3 sequence: CASSQSGGKETQYF. CDR3 DNA: TGTGCCAGCAGCCAATCAGGGGGCAAAGAGACCCAGTACTTC.

This clone was observed a single time. In DNA form, the CDR3 reads TGTGCCAGCAGCGTATCCCACGGGAGCTCCTACGAGCAGTACTTC. Amino acid sequence: CASSVSHGSSYEQYF. The V call is TRBV9, the J call TRBJ2-7, with D perhaps matching TRBD2 (6 bases). Trimming left V 1 base short and J 0 bases short, with 11 bases between. The CDR3 runs to 15 residues. CDR1 is SGDLS, CDR2 YYNGEE, per germline.

The chain joins TRBV28 to TRBJ2-1, with D perhaps matching TRBD1 (6 bases). V was shortened by 6 bases and J by 6 bases, with 9 bases between the two germline ends. Germline V gene lookup returns CDR1 MDHEN and CDR2 SYDVKM. The CDR3 runs 12 residues. As DNA, the CDR3 is TGTGCCAGCAGGCGGACAGTCAATGAGCAGTTCTTC. This codes for CASRRTVNEQFF.

V usage is TRBV7-6 and J usage is TRBJ2-2, with D tentatively TRBD1 (5 bases). Germline V CDR1 and CDR2: SGHVS, FNYEAQ. This CDR3 comprises 10 residues. Trimming took 11 bases from V and 5 from J, leaving 6 bases between them. This CDR3 reads CASGTGELFF. CDR3 nucleotides: TGTGCCTCAGGGACCGGGGAGCTGTTTTTT.

The CDR3 bases are TGTGCCAGCAGCCAAGGGACAGGGGTCCAAGAGACCCAGTACTTC. This encodes CASSQGTGVQETQYF. The V gene is TRBV14, the J gene TRBJ2-5; 9 nucleotides line up with TRBD1. V lost 1 base, J lost 1 base, and 1 base stayed unmatched. Germline lookup yields CDR1 SGHDN and CDR2 FVKESK. The CDR3 consists of 15 residues.

J is TRBJ2-3 and V is TRBV29-1; 11 nucleotides line up with TRBD2. The CDR3 totals 16 residues. The V segment lost 6 bases and the J segment 1 base; nucleotides outside the gene matches: 9. Germline values: CDR1 SQVTM, CDR2 ANQGSEA. CDR3 nucleotide sequence: TGCAGCGTCCTAGCGGGGGGACAGAAGCGCACAGATACGCAGTATTTT. Translated, it gives CSVLAGGQKRTDTQYF.

The chain combines TRBV2 with TRBJ1-6, with D possibly TRBD1 on 6 matching bases. CDR3 length equals 15 residues. Trimming removed 4 bases at V and 8 bases at J, with 15 bases between. From germline, CDR1 is SNHLY and CDR2 FYNNEI. The CDR3 sequence is CASSGTTGGYSPLHF. In DNA form, the CDR3 reads TGTGCCAGCAGTGGAACGACAGGCGGGTATTCACCCCTCCACTTT.

The rearrangement joins TRBV12-3 or TRBV12-4 to TRBJ1-5, with D maybe TRBD1 (5 bases). The CDR3 runs 13 residues. Trimming took 3 bases from V and 4 from J, leaving 7 bases between them. This CDR3 is CASSFGGNQPQHF. The DNA for the CDR3 is TGTGCCAGCAGTTTCGGGGGGAATCAGCCCCAGCATTTT.

Only one count was recorded for this clone. The chain combines TRBV6-5 with TRBJ2-2; 7 nucleotides agree with TRBD1. The CDR3 runs to 14 residues. Germline CDR1 and CDR2: MNHEY and SVGAGI. V was clipped by 7 bases and J by 5 bases; unmatched bases: 7. The CDR3 region has the DNA TGTGCCAGCACACCGACAGGGAGTACCGGGGAGCTGTTTTTT. This sequence encodes CASTPTGSTGELFF.

The count of this clone is one. The chain links TRBV29-1 to TRBJ2-7; 9 bases map to TRBD2. The CDR3 consists of 15 residues. Germline V gene lookup returns CDR1 SQVTM and CDR2 ANQGSEA. V trimming: 5 bases; J trimming: 7 bases; junction bases outside the gene matches: 15. The CDR3 DNA follows: TGCAGCGTTCAACCTTGGGCGGGAGGGGGGCGGGAGCAGTACTTC. Its protein is CSVQPWAGGGREQYF.

V is TRBV6-5 and J is TRBJ1-4, with D possibly TRBD1 on 5 matching bases. Trimming took off 0 bases at V and 8 bases at J, with 13 bases between the two ends. CDR3 length: 15 amino acids. The germline gives CDR1 MNHEY, CDR2 SVGAGI. Here the CDR3 reads CASSYSRRGREKLFF. The CDR3 bases are TGTGCCAGCAGTTACTCCCGTAGGGGTAGGGAAAAACTGTTTTTT.

The chain carries TRBV2 and TRBJ1-2; D is ambiguous. The CDR3 is 13 amino acids. V dropped 2 bases and J dropped 5 bases, with 9 bases sitting between them. Germline loops: CDR1 SNHLY, CDR2 FYNNEI. CDR3 bases: TGTGCCAGCAGTGAACAGTATATTTATGGCTACACCTTC. It translates to CASSEQYIYGYTF. The full variable domain, in which reference TRBV2 and TRBJ1-2 provide the parts outside the CDR3, is EPEVTQTPSHQVTQMGQEVILRCVPISNHLYFYWYRQILGQKVEFLVSFYNNEISEKSEIFDDQFSVERPDGSNFTLKIRSTKLEDSAMYFCASSEQYIYGYTFGSGTRLTVV.